One sample yielded the 14 T cell receptor beta chains listed below, sequenced in a study of CD8+ T cells in alopecia areata. Sequencing relied on a cDNA template that was reverse transcribed from extracted RNA. Produced via immunoSEQ multiplex PCR; TCRdb's table is partial and in-frame only. The table lists about 23,000 clones, around 53% of them singletons. Sequenced sample: NKG2D-high CD8+ T cells sorted from blood. The receptor source for this set is a human donor with alopecia areata.

The chain links TRBV5-1 to TRBJ1-1; D is unresolved. The CDR3 covers 15 residues. Germline-derived CDR1 and CDR2 are SGHRS and YFSETQ. Trimming took 0 bases from V and 3 from J, leaving 12 bases between them. The chain's CDR3 is CASSLERIWDTEAFF. The CDR3 DNA reads as TGCGCCAGCAGCTTGGAACGTATTTGGGACACTGAAGCTTTCTTT.

This rearrangement joins TRBV19 to TRBJ2-2, with 9 bases matching TRBD2. Trimming removed 3 bases from V and 6 bases from J; junction bases left unmatched: 5. Per the germline V gene, CDR1 is LNHDA and CDR2 is SQIVND (reference sequence). The CDR3 runs to 15 residues. The CDR3 coding sequence is TGTGCCAGTAGTATGATGGCTAGCGGGGCCGGGGAGCTGTTTTTT. This codes for CASSMMASGAGELFF.

The chain is built from TRBV7-3 and TRBJ2-3; D unresolved. The CDR3 is 13 residues long. The V and J ends lost 6 bases and 2 bases respectively, with 9 bases between them. Germline V lookup: CDR1 SGHTA, CDR2 FQGTGA. The CDR3 spells CASSHYHTDTQYF. The CDR3, as DNA: TGTGCCAGCAGTCACTATCACACAGATACGCAGTATTTT.

The chain carries TRBV14 and TRBJ1-2; D call uncertain. Germline-derived CDR1 and CDR2 are SGHDN and FVKESK. Trimming pared 5 bases from V and 0 bases from J, leaving 7 bases between. The CDR3 consists of 13 residues. The chain's CDR3 is CASSLGANYGYTF. The CDR3 DNA reads as TGTGCCAGCAGCTTGGGAGCTAACTATGGCTACACCTTC.

The chain links TRBV7-6 to TRBJ2-7, with 12 bases aligning to TRBD2. From germline, CDR1 is SGHVS and CDR2 FNYEAQ. V shed 2 bases and J 5 bases; nucleotides not matched to a gene: 7. The CDR3 extends over 16 amino acids. The CDR3 region has the DNA TGTGCCAGCAGCTTACGTTCTAGCGGGAGGGGCCACGAGCAGTACTTC. Protein product: CASSLRSSGRGHEQYF.

This clone was seen only a few times. The V call is TRBV6-6, the J call TRBJ2-4; tentatively, D is TRBD2 (6 bases). Trimming cost V 7 bases and J 13 bases, with 20 bases left between them. The CDR3 has 13 residues. From germline, CDR1 is MNHNY and CDR2 SVGAGI (reference sequence). CDR3 residues: CASTLRGRRLQYF. The CDR3 DNA follows: TGTGCCAGCACCTTGAGAGGGAGGCGCTTGCAGTACTTC.

The J gene is TRBJ1-2, the V gene TRBV29-1; D is unresolved. Trimming cost V 1 base and J 0 bases, with 12 bases left between them. CDR1 is SQVTM and CDR2 is ANQGSEA in the germline V gene. CDR3 length: 15 amino acids. The CDR3 nucleotides are TGCAGCGTTGAAGGGTCAGTAATAACTAACTATGGCTACACCTTC. It translates to CSVEGSVITNYGYTF. Supplemented by reference TRBV29-1 and TRBJ1-2, the full variable domain reads SAVISQKPSRDICQRGTSLTIQCQVDSQVTMMFWYRQQPGQSLTLIATANQGSEATYESGFVIDKFPISRPNLTFSTLTVSNMSPEDSSIYLCSVEGSVITNYGYTFGSGTRLTVV.

This clone was detected only a few times. This chain links TRBV7-8 with TRBJ2-7; D call uncertain. CDR1 is SGHVS, CDR2 FQNEAQ, per germline. The CDR3 spans 17 residues. Trimming left V 1 base short and J 0 bases short, with 16 bases between. CDR3 protein: CASSLGAAMVSSYEQYF. CDR3 bases: TGTGCCAGCAGCTTAGGGGCAGCGATGGTTTCCTCCTACGAGCAGTACTTC.

The chain links TRBV10-3 to TRBJ2-5; weak D call: TRBD1 (6 bases). The V gene lost 11 bases and the J gene lost 1 base, with 14 bases spanning the gap. Germline V CDR1 and CDR2: ENHRY, SYGVKD. CDR3 length equals 13 residues. The CDR3 reads CAAQDRIQETQYF. CDR3 sequence (DNA): TGTGCCGCCCAAGACAGGATCCAAGAGACCCAGTACTTC.

The genes are TRBV28 and TRBJ1-1, with TRBD1 identical over 9 bases. The trim removed 0 bases at V and 3 bases at J, leaving 5 bases unmatched. There are 16 residues in the CDR3. Germline values: CDR1 MDHEN, CDR2 SYDVKM. The CDR3, as DNA: TGTGCCAGCAGTTTATGGGGACAGGGTTCCCACACTGAAGCTTTCTTT. Translation: CASSLWGQGSHTEAFF.

The chain carries TRBV7-3 and TRBJ2-7, with TRBD1 matching over 11 bases. V lost 5 bases and J lost 5; bases outside the gene matches: 5. Germline assignment: CDR1 SGHTA and CDR2 FQGTGA. This CDR3 is 14 amino acids long. As DNA, the CDR3 is TGTGCCAGCAGCCGCGGGACAGGGGGTCACGAGCAGTACTTC. Translation: CASSRGTGGHEQYF.

The chain links TRBV7-8 to TRBJ2-7, with 13 positions matching TRBD2. From germline, CDR1 is SGHVS and CDR2 FQNEAQ. The CDR3 totals 17 residues. The V segment lost 7 bases and the J segment 5 bases; nucleotides outside the gene matches: 14. CDR3 protein: CASITPRTSGRSDEQYF. The CDR3 DNA sequence: TGTGCCAGCATCACACCCCGGACTAGCGGGAGAAGTGACGAGCAGTACTTC.

The chain is built from TRBV27 and TRBJ2-5; D perhaps matches TRBD2 (8 bases). The germline V and J ends were trimmed by 6 bases and 5 bases, with 19 bases remaining between them. The CDR3 has 15 residues. Germline CDR1 is MNHEY and CDR2 is SMNVEV (reference sequence). The CDR3, as DNA: TGTGCCAGCAGCCCCGGGAGGGGGCTTTTCGAGACCCAGTACTTC. Its protein is CASSPGRGLFETQYF.

This chain links TRBV7-9 with TRBJ2-5; D may be TRBD1 or TRBD2 (5 bases each). CDR1 is SEHNR, CDR2 FQNEAQ, per germline (reference sequence). The CDR3 is 17 residues long. Trimming cost V 2 bases and J 2 bases, with 18 bases left between them. CDR3 in DNA: TGTGCCAGCAGCTTACCATGGGGGTATACGGAGCAAGAGACCCAGTACTTC. This encodes CASSLPWGYTEQETQYF.